Following are 22 T cell receptor beta chains from one sample sequenced in a study of blood T cell repertoires in COVID-19. The method was immunoSEQ multiplex PCR; TCRdb's version includes in-frame clones alone and lacks a portion of them. The table records some 340,000 clones, about four fifths of them present only once. The specimen was PBMCs or T cells enriched from blood (not recorded which). The receptors come from a woman aged 50 to 60 who had recovered from COVID-19.

The chain employs TRBV7-9 and TRBJ2-5, with TRBD2 identical over 9 bases. CDR3 length: 14 amino acids. V gave up 6 bases and J gave up 4 bases; unmatched junction bases: 6. Germline CDR1 SEHNR, CDR2 FQNEAQ (reference sequence). The CDR3 coding sequence is TGTGCCAGCAGTGGCGGGAGGGCCGGAGAGACCCAGTACTTC. Protein product: CASSGGRAGETQYF.

This rearrangement joins TRBV2 to TRBJ1-2, with D hard to call. In germline, CDR1 is SNHLY, CDR2 FYNNEI. CDR3 length: 13 amino acids. Trimming took 7 bases from V and 4 from J, leaving 13 bases between them. DNA of the CDR3: TGTGCCAGCATATGGCAGGTCGTCTATGGCTACACCTTC. Protein: CASIWQVVYGYTF.

The V gene is TRBV2, the J gene TRBJ1-1; possible D gene TRBD1, 6 bases. CDR1 is SNHLY and CDR2 is FYNNEI in the germline V gene. CDR3 length: 16 amino acids. The ends were cut back, 3 bases at V and 1 base at J, with 15 bases in the middle. For the CDR3, the DNA is TGTGCCAGCAGTGACAAAATATTGGACAGGAACACTGAAGCTTTCTTT. It translates to CASSDKILDRNTEAFF.

This chain connects TRBV19 to TRBJ2-2; weak D call: TRBD2 (6 bases). This CDR3 region has 16 residues. Trimming stripped 5 bases from V and 0 bases from J, with 13 bases between. Per the germline V gene, CDR1 is LNHDA and CDR2 is SQIVND (reference sequence). The CDR3 sequence is CASSPLAAANTGELFF. The CDR3 nucleotides read TGTGCCAGTAGTCCACTAGCAGCCGCGAACACCGGGGAGCTGTTTTTT.

This clone turned up a few times. The V and J genes are TRBV25-1 and TRBJ1-2; D is possibly TRBD1 (5 bases). The CDR3 has 11 residues. V lost 8 bases to trimming and J lost 6 bases, with 10 bases between them. Germline V gene lookup returns CDR1 MGHDK and CDR2 SYGVNS. This chain's CDR3 is CASGLGDGYTF. The CDR3 nucleotides read TGTGCCAGCGGTTTAGGGGATGGCTACACCTTC.

CDR3 coding DNA: TGTGCCAGCAGTTACACCGGGACACGCAATTCACCCCTCCACTTT. Its protein is CASSYTGTRNSPLHF. The V gene is TRBV6-5, the J gene TRBJ1-6; TRBD1 might be the D (6 bases). The CDR3 has 15 residues. CDR1 MNHEY and CDR2 SVGAGI come from the germline V gene. Trimming stripped 2 bases from V and 7 bases from J, with 12 bases between.

The rearrangement uses TRBV10-3 and TRBJ1-5; 9 bases are shared with TRBD1. With V trimmed by 2 bases and J by 7 bases, 3 bases remained unmatched. Germline V lookup: CDR1 ENHRY, CDR2 SYGVKD. The CDR3 has 14 amino acids. The CDR3 nucleotides read TGTGCCATCAGTGAGGACAGGGGGGGACAGCCCCAGCATTTT. Translated, it gives CAISEDRGGQPQHF.

J is TRBJ1-3 and V is TRBV28, with D possibly matching TRBD1 (6 bases). V was pared by 2 bases and J by 2 bases, with 19 bases between. The CDR3 spans 18 residues. Germline assignment: CDR1 MDHEN and CDR2 SYDVKM. CDR3 in amino acids: CASSLGEQGLFAGNTIYF. The DNA for the CDR3 is TGTGCCAGCAGTTTAGGAGAACAGGGTTTATTCGCTGGAAACACCATATATTTT.

The rearrangement joins TRBV2 to TRBJ1-1, with D possibly being TRBD1 (6 bases). The germline V gene encodes CDR1 SNHLY and CDR2 FYNNEI. This CDR3 spans 12 amino acids. The germline V and J ends were trimmed by 6 bases and 6 bases, with 11 bases remaining between them. CDR3: CASRAGVAEAFF. For the CDR3, the DNA is TGTGCCAGCAGGGCAGGGGTAGCTGAAGCTTTCTTT.

This chain joins TRBV5-4 and TRBJ2-7; 13 positions agree with TRBD2. The CDR3 loop spans 14 amino acids. The V gene end was trimmed by 1 base and the J gene end by 12 bases; junction bases not matched to a gene: 7. Germline V gene lookup returns CDR1 SGHNT and CDR2 YYREEE (reference sequence). The CDR3 protein is CASSLHGTSGKWYF. DNA for the CDR3: TGTGCCAGCAGCTTGCACGGGACTAGCGGGAAGTGGTACTTC.

The chain carries TRBV5-4 and TRBJ2-1; 11 bases are shared with TRBD1. V was clipped by 3 bases and J by 4 bases; unmatched bases: 12. CDR1 SGHNT and CDR2 YYREEE come from the germline V gene (reference sequence). This CDR3 spans 18 amino acids. CDR3 DNA sequence: TGTGCCAGCAGCTCTCGGGGCGCCGGGACAGGGGGGTACAATGAGCAGTTCTTC. It translates to CASSSRGAGTGGYNEQFF.

This clone was counted between two and nine times. The chain links TRBV6-2 or TRBV6-3 to TRBJ1-2; D gene unclear. The germline V gene has CDR1 MNHEY and CDR2 SVGEGT. V was cut by 2 bases and J by 2 bases, with 15 bases left in between. The CDR3 runs to 16 residues. The CDR3, as DNA: TGTGCCAGCAGTTACACACGGACGCCGGGGAACTATGGCTACACCTTC. Translating gives CASSYTRTPGNYGYTF.

CDR3 region: CASSRATSGIYNEQFF. In nucleotides, the CDR3 is TGTGCCAGCAGCCGAGCAACTAGCGGAATTTACAATGAGCAGTTCTTC. The chain employs TRBV4-2 and TRBJ2-1; TRBD2 agrees at 8 bases. The CDR3 totals 16 residues. Germline values: CDR1 LGHNA, CDR2 YNFKEQ. With 4 bases clipped from V and 4 bases from J, the junction kept 9 bases outside the gene matches.

The genes are TRBV10-3 and TRBJ2-5, with 7 bases identical to TRBD1. The CDR3 runs to 15 residues. Germline CDR1 is ENHRY and CDR2 is SYGVKD. The V gene end was trimmed by 7 bases and the J gene end by 1 base; junction bases not matched to a gene: 9. Here the CDR3 DNA reads TGTGCCATCAACTCAGATAGGGGGCCCCAAGAGACCCAGTACTTC. It is translated as CAINSDRGPQETQYF.

The chain combines TRBV30 with TRBJ2-3; 7 nucleotides line up with TRBD2. The CDR3 is 15 amino acids. Germline lookup yields CDR1 GTSNPN and CDR2 SVGIG (reference sequence). The junction had 9 bases not matched to a gene; V was cut back by 4 bases and J by 2 bases. The CDR3 sequence is CAWIGASGTTDTQYF. Written as DNA, the CDR3 is TGTGCCTGGATTGGAGCTAGCGGAACCACAGATACGCAGTATTTT. The full variable domain, with the rest looked up from reference TRBV30 and TRBJ2-3, is SQTIHQWPATLVQPVGSPLSLECTVEGTSNPNLYWYRQAAGRGLQLLFYSVGIGQISSEVPQNLSASRPQDRQFILSSKKLLLSDSGFYLCAWIGASGTTDTQYFGPGTRLTVL.

V usage is TRBV6-5 and J usage is TRBJ1-6; TRBD1 aligns across 9 bases. The germline CDR1 and CDR2 sequences are MNHEY and SVGAGI. This CDR3 is 15 amino acids long. Unmatched junction bases numbered 9, after V lost 7 bases and J lost 8 bases. DNA of the CDR3: TGTGCCAGCACTATGGACAGGGGCGCATATTCACCCCTCCACTTT. Its protein is CASTMDRGAYSPLHF.

This chain joins TRBV5-1 and TRBJ1-2, with 7 positions matching TRBD1. With V trimmed by 6 bases and J by 5 bases, 10 bases remained unmatched. CDR1 and CDR2 (germline): SGHRS, YFSETQ. This CDR3 is 14 amino acids long. CDR3 in amino acids: CASNPGQQLYGYTF. The DNA for the CDR3 is TGCGCCAGCAACCCGGGACAGCAGTTATATGGCTACACCTTC.

This chain links TRBV7-8 with TRBJ2-7, with 8 bases identical to TRBD1. V lost 1 base, J lost 3 bases, and 11 bases stayed unmatched. CDR1 is SGHVS, CDR2 FQNEAQ, per germline. The CDR3 runs to 17 residues. The CDR3 nucleotides are TGTGCCAGCAGCTTAGTGAAAACAGGGGGAAGGGGCTACGAGCAGTACTTC. This sequence encodes CASSLVKTGGRGYEQYF.

The chain employs TRBV19 and TRBJ1-2, with D unresolved. Germline V CDR1 and CDR2: LNHDA, SQIVND (reference sequence). Trimming removed 0 bases from V and 4 bases from J, with 6 bases in between. The CDR3 length is 13 residues. For the CDR3, the DNA is TGTGCCAGTAGTATAGACCCTGTCTATGGCTACACCTTC. Translation gives CASSIDPVYGYTF.

The chain is built from TRBV30 and TRBJ1-2, with a weak D call TRBD1 (5 bases). V was trimmed by 2 bases and J by 0 bases, leaving 19 bases between them. CDR3 length: 17 residues. Germline V gene data show CDR1 as GTSNPN and CDR2 as SVGIG (reference sequence). The DNA of the CDR3 is TGTGCCTGGAGTCAGGTGACAGACTCACCAGCTAACTATGGCTACACCTTC. Translation: CAWSQVTDSPANYGYTF. Complete variable domain (other parts from reference TRBV30 and TRBJ1-2): SQTIHQWPATLVQPVGSPLSLECTVEGTSNPNLYWYRQAAGRGLQLLFYSVGIGQISSEVPQNLSASRPQDRQFILSSKKLLLSDSGFYLCAWSQVTDSPANYGYTFGSGTRLTVV.

The chain joins TRBV5-1 to TRBJ1-1; the match to TRBD1 covers 8 bases. Germline values: CDR1 SGHRS, CDR2 YFSETQ. V shed 3 bases, J shed 1 base, and the junction held 2 bases outside the gene matches. There are 14 residues in the CDR3. For the CDR3, the DNA is TGCGCCAGCAGCTCGACAGGGGAGAACACTGAAGCTTTCTTT. Translating gives CASSSTGENTEAFF.

V and J are TRBV5-1 and TRBJ1-2, with 7 nucleotides matching TRBD1. Per germline, CDR1 SGHRS and CDR2 YFSETQ. With 0 bases clipped from V and 8 bases from J, the junction kept 4 bases outside the gene matches. The CDR3 extends over 13 amino acids. The CDR3 coding sequence is TGCGCCAGCAGCTTGGAGGGGGCGCAGGGCTACACCTTC. It translates to CASSLEGAQGYTF.